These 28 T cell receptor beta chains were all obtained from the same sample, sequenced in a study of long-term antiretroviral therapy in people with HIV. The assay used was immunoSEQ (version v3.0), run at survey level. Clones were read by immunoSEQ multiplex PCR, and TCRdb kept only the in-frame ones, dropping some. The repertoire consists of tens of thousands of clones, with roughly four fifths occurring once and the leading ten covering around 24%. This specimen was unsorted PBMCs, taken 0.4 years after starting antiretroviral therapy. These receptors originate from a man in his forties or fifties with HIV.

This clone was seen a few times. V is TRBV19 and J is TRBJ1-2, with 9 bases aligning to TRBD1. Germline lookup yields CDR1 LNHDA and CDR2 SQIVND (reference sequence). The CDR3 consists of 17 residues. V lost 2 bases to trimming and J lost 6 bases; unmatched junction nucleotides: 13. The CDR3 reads CASSINRPGQGVHGYTF. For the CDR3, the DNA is TGTGCCAGTAGTATAAACCGCCCGGGACAGGGTGTTCATGGCTACACCTTC. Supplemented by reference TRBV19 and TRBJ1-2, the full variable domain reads DGGITQSPKYLFRKEGQNVTLSCEQNLNHDAMYWYRQDPGQGLRLIYYSQIVNDFQKGDIAEGYSVSREKKESFPLTVTSAQKNPTAFYLCASSINRPGQGVHGYTFGSGTRLTVV.

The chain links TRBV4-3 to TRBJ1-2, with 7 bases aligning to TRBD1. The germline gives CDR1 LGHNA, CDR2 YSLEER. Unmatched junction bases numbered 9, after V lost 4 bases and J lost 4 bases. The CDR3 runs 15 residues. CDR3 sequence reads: CASSPSGGDLYGYTF. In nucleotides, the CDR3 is TGCGCCAGCAGCCCCTCAGGGGGGGATCTCTATGGCTACACCTTC.

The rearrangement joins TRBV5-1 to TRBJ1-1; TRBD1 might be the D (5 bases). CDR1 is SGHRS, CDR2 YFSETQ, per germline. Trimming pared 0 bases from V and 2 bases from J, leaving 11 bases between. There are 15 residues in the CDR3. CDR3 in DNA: TGCGCCAGCAGCTTGGGGGGGACTGCTAACACTGAAGCTTTCTTT. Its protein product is CASSLGGTANTEAFF.

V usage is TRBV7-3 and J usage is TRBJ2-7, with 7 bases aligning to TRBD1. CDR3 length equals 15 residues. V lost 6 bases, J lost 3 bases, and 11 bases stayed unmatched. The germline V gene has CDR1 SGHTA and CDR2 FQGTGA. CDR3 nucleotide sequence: TGTGCCAGCAGTCTCCGGGACAGCCCTTTCTACGAGCAGTACTTC. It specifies CASSLRDSPFYEQYF.

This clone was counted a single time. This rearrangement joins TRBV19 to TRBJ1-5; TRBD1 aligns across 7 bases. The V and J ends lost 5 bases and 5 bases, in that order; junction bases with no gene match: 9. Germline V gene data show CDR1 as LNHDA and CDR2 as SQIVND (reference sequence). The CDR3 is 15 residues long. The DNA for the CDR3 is TGTGCCAGTAGTCTAAGGACAGGTTCTCATCAGCCCCAGCATTTT. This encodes CASSLRTGSHQPQHF.

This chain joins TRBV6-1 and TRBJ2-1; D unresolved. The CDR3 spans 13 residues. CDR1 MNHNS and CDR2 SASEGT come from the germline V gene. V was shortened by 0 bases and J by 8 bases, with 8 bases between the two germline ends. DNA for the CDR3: TGTGCCAGCAGTGAAGCCCCGCGGTATGAGCAGTTCTTC. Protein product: CASSEAPRYEQFF.

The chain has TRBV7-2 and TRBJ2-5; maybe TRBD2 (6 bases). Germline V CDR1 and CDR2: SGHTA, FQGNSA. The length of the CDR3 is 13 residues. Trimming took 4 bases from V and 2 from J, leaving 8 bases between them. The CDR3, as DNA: TGTGCCAGCAGCTCGGGAGTACAAGAGACCCAGTACTTC. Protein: CASSSGVQETQYF.

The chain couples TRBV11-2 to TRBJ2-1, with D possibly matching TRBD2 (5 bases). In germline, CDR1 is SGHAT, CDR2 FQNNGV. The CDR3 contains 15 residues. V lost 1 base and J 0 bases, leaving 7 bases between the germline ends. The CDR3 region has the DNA TGTGCCAGCAGCTTAGCGGGGAGCTCCTACAATGAGCAGTTCTTC. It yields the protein CASSLAGSSYNEQFF. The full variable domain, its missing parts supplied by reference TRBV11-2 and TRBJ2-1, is EAGVAQSPRYKIIEKRQSVAFWCNPISGHATLYWYQQILGQGPKLLIQFQNNGVVDDSQLPKDRFSAERLKGVDSTLKIQPAKLEDSAVYLCASSLAGSSYNEQFFGPGTRLTVL.

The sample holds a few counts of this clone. The CDR3 sequence is CASSDDSGYTF. The DNA of the CDR3 is TGTGCCAGCAGTGATGACAGTGGCTACACCTTC. The chain has TRBV2 and TRBJ1-2; a weak D match, TRBD1 (5 bases). The germline V gene encodes CDR1 SNHLY and CDR2 FYNNEI. V lost 3 bases to trimming and J lost 7 bases, with 6 bases between them. CDR3 length: 11 residues.

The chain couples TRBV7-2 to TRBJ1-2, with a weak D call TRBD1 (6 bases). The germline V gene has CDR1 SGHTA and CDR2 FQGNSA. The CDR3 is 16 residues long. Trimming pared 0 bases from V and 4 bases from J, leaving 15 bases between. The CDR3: CASSLAIRGRPYGYTF. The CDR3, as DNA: TGTGCCAGCAGCTTAGCTATCAGGGGCCGACCCTATGGCTACACCTTC. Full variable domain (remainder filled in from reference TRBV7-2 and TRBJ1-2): GAGVSQSPSNKVTEKGKDVELRCDPISGHTALYWYRQSLGQGLEFLIYFQGNSAPDKSGLPSDRFSAERTGGSVSTLTIQRTQQEDSAVYLCASSLAIRGRPYGYTFGSGTRLTVV.

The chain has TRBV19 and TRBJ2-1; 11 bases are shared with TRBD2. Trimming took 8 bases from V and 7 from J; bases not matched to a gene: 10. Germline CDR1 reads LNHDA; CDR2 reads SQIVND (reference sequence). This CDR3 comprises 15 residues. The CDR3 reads CASQLVAGGRNEQFF. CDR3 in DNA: TGTGCCAGTCAACTGGTAGCGGGGGGGCGTAATGAGCAGTTCTTC.

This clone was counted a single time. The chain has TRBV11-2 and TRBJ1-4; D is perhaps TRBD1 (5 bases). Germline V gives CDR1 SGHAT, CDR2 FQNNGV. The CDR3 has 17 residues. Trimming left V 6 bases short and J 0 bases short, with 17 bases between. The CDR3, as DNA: TGTGCCAGCAGTCGGAGACAGCCGAAAGCAACTAATGAAAAACTGTTTTTT. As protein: CASSRRQPKATNEKLFF.

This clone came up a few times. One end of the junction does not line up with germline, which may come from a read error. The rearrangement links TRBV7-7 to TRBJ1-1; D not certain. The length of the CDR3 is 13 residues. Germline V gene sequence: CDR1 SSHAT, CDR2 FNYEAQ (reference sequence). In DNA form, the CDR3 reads TGTGCTAGCAGCTTCTCCGAGAACACTGAAGCTTTCTTT. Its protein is CASSFSENTEAFF.

The CDR3 DNA reads TGCGCCAGCAGTTCGACTCCCACAGATACGCAGTATTTT. This translates into CASSSTPTDTQYF. J is TRBJ2-3 and V is TRBV4-1; D ambiguous. The CDR3 extends over 13 amino acids. Germline V gene sequence: CDR1 MGHRA, CDR2 YSYEKL. The ends were cut back, 6 bases at V and 2 bases at J, with 9 bases in the middle.

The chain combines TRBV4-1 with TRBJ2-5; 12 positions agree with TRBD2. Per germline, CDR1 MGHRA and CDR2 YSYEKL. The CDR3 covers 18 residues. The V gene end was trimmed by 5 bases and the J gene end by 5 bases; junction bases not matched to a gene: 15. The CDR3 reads CASSSGLAGGRGRETQYF. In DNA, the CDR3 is TGCGCCAGCAGCTCAGGGCTAGCGGGGGGGCGGGGTCGCGAGACCCAGTACTTC.

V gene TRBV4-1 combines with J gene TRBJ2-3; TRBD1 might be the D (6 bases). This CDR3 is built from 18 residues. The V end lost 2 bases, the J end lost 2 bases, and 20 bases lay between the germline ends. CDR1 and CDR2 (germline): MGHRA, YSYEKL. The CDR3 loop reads CASSQSGHLLPPTDTQYF. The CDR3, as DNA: TGCGCCAGCAGCCAATCGGGACACCTACTACCCCCCACAGATACGCAGTATTTT.

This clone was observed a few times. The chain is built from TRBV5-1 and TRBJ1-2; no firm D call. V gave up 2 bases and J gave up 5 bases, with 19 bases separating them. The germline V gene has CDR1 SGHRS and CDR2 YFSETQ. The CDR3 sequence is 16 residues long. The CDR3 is CASSFAGQITAYGYTF. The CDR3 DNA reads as TGCGCCAGCAGCTTCGCTGGCCAGATAACAGCTTATGGCTACACCTTC.

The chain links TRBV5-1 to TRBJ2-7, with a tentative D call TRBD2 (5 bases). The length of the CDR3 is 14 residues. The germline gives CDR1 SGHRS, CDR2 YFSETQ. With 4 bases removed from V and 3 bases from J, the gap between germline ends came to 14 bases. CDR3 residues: CASSHAGLDYEQYF. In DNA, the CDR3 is TGCGCCAGCAGCCATGCGGGTTTGGACTACGAGCAGTACTTC.

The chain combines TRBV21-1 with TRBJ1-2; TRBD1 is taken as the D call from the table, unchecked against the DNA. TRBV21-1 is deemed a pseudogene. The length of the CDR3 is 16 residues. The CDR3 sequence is CASKAPGHPTVDGYTF. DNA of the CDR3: TGTGCCAGCAAGGCCCCGGGACATCCTACGGTGGATGGCTACACCTTC.

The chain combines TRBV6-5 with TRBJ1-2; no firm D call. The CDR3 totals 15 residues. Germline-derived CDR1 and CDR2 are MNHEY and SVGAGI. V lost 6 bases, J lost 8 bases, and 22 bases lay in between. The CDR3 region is CASRELGSHTGGYTF. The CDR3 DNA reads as TGTGCCAGCAGAGAGCTTGGCAGCCATACGGGAGGCTACACCTTC.

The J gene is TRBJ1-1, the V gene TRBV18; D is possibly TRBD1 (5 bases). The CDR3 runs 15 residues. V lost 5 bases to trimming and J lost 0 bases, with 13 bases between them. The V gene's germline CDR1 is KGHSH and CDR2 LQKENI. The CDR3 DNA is TGTGCCAGCTCAGTTCGGGACGGCATGAACACTGAAGCTTTCTTT. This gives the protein CASSVRDGMNTEAFF.

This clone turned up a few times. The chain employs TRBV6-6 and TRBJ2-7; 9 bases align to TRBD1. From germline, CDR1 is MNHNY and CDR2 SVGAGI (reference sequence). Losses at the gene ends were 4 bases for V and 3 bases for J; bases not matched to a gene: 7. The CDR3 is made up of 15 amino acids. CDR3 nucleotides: TGTGCCAGCAGTTCGTTTGGGACAGGGAGCTACGAGCAGTACTTC. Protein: CASSSFGTGSYEQYF.

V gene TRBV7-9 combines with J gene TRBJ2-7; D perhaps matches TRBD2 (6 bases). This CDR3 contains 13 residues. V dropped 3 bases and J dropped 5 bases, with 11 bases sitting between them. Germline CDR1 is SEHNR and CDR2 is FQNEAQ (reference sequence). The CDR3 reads CASSFYGGDEQYF. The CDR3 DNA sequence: TGTGCCAGCAGCTTTTACGGGGGTGACGAGCAGTACTTC.

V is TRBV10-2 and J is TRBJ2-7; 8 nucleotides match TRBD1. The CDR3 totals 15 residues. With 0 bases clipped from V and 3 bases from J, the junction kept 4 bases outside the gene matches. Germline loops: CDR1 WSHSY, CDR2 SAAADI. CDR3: CASSESWDRNYEQYF. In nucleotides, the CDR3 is TGCGCCAGCAGTGAGTCGTGGGACAGGAACTACGAGCAGTACTTC.

Here the CDR3 reads CASSPSSGGKTEAFF. The CDR3 coding sequence is TGTGCCAGCAGCCCTAGCTCGGGCGGAAAAACTGAAGCTTTCTTT. The chain has TRBV7-9 and TRBJ1-1; D unresolved. Between the trimmed V and J ends, which lost 5 bases and 5 bases, there was a span of 18 bases. The germline CDR1 and CDR2 sequences are SEHNR and FQNEAQ (reference sequence). The CDR3 has 15 amino acids. The full variable domain, rest sourced from reference TRBV7-9 and TRBJ1-1, is DTGVSQNPRHKITKRGQNVTFRCDPISEHNRLYWYRQTLGQGPEFLTYFQNEAQLEKSRLLSDRFSAERPKGSFSTLEIQRTEQGDSAMYLCASSPSSGGKTEAFFGQGTRLTVV.

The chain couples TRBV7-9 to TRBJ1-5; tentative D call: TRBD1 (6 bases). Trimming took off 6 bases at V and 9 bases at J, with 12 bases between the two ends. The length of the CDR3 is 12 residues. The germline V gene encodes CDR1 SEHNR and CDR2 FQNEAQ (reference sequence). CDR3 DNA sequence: TGTGCCAGCAGATCAGGGGCAGGGCCCCAGCATTTT. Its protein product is CASRSGAGPQHF.

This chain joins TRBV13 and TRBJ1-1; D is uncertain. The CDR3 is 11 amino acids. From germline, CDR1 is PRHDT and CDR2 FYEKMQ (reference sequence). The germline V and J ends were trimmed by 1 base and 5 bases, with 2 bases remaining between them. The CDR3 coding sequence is TGTGCCAGCAGCTTAGTTACTGAAGCTTTCTTT. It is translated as CASSLVTEAFF.

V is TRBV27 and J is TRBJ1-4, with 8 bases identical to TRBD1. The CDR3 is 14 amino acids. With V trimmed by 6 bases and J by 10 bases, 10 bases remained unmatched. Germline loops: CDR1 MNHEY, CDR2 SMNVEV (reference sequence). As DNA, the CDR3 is TGTGCCAGCAGCCCCGGACAGGGTTGGGGAAAACTGTTTTTT. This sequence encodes CASSPGQGWGKLFF.